This T cell receptor (beta chain) came from a study of CD8 T cells in Susac syndrome. This clonotype showed up just a few times. Reverse transcription of about 0.5 to 1 ug RNA was carried out with random hexamers. TCRdb called the immunoSEQ multiplex PCR reads again in MiXCR, with one record for every CDR3 protein. The sample lists over 350,000 distinct CDR3 sequences; more than 70% were seen once. The germline CDR1 and CDR2 sequences are MNHNS and SASEGT. V was shortened by 1 base and J by 5 bases, with 11 bases between the two germline ends. The CDR3 is 14 amino acids. The sequenced sample consisted of CD8+ T cells from PBMCs. The chain couples TRBV6-1 to TRBJ1-2; D call uncertain. The source is a human donor with multiple sclerosis. The DNA for the CDR3 is TGTGCCAGCAGTGAAGAGGGTCAAACTTATGGCTACACCTTC. Its translation is CASSEEGQTYGYTF.